This is a list of T cell receptor beta chains from one sample in a study of T cells in Graves' hyperthyroidism and ophthalmopathy. TCRdb re-analysed the multiplex PCR reads in MiXCR, keeping a single row per CDR3 protein. The table shows over 45,000 distinct CDR3 sequences, with under 50% occurring only once. The source material was blood. These receptor sequences come from a woman in her forties or fifties with Graves' ophthalmopathy. The CDR3 runs from the conserved cysteine through the conserved F or W. D genes are given only for firm matches. A clone size is listed for some rows: how often the clone was seen (once, few, many), or a class if it is expanded.

J: TRBJ2-3
V: TRBV7-6
D: TRBD2
size: medium-sized
CDR3: CASSLGLAGGGADTQYF
DNA: TGTGCCAGCAGTTTGGGACTAGCGGGAGGGGGCGCAGATACGCAGTATTTT

J: TRBJ2-4
V: TRBV7-9
D: -
size: many
CDR3: CASSLAGGQGKNIQYF
DNA: TGTGCCAGCAGCTTAGCGGGAGGCCAGGGGAAAAACATTCAGTACTTC

J: TRBJ2-1
V: TRBV5-6
D: -
size: many
CDR3: CASSLYASSYNEQFF
DNA: TGTGCCAGCAGCTTGTACGCAAGCTCCTACAATGAGCAGTTCTTC

J: TRBJ2-3
V: TRBV13
D: -
size: many
CDR3: CASSVRRGSTDTQYF
DNA: TGTGCCAGCAGCGTTCGGAGGGGAAGCACAGATACGCAGTATTTT

J: TRBJ2-1
V: TRBV5-6
D: -
size: many
CDR3: CASSLPPGLARNNEQFF
DNA: TGTGCCAGCAGCTTGCCCCCAGGTCTAGCGAGAAACAATGAGCAGTTCTTC

J: TRBJ1-3
V: TRBV6-5
D: -
size: many
CDR3: CASSPPGRGAGNTIYF
DNA: TGTGCCAGCAGTCCACCCGGACGAGGGGCCGGAAACACCATATATTTT

J: TRBJ2-3
V: TRBV24-1
D: -
size: -
CDR3: CASSFRGVDTDTQYF
DNA: TGTGCCAGCAGTTTTAGGGGAGTAGACACAGATACGCAGTATTTT

J: TRBJ2-2
V: TRBV7-9
D: -
size: once
CDR3: CAGSRVGPTGELFF
DNA: TGTGCCGGCAGCCGCGTGGGACCCACCGGGGAGCTGTTTTTT

J: TRBJ1-5
V: TRBV5-5
D: -
size: many
CDR3: CASSLRGPGGNQPQHF
DNA: TGTGCCAGCAGCCTCCGGGGCCCCGGGGGCAATCAGCCCCAGCATTTT

J: TRBJ2-7
V: TRBV11-2
D: -
size: many
CDR3: CASSLGYYSRNEQYF
DNA: TGTGCCAGCAGCTTAGGGTACTACAGTAGAAACGAGCAGTACTTC

J: TRBJ2-1
V: TRBV20-1
D: -
size: many
CDR3: CSASSVNSYNEQFF
DNA: TGCAGTGCTAGTTCCGTAAACTCCTACAATGAGCAGTTCTTC

J: TRBJ2-1
V: TRBV7-9
D: -
size: -
CDR3: CASSSGSFNEQFF
DNA: TGTGCCAGCAGCTCCGGGAGTTTCAATGAGCAGTTCTTC

J: TRBJ2-1
V: TRBV2
D: -
size: -
CDR3: CASSAGPRDEQFF
DNA: TGTGCCAGCAGTGCCGGTCCCAGGGATGAGCAGTTCTTC

J: TRBJ2-5
V: TRBV19
D: TRBD2
size: -
CDR3: CASGMVSGRGKEAQYF
DNA: TGTGCCAGTGGTATGGTTAGCGGGAGAGGTAAAGAGGCCCAGTACTTC

J: TRBJ2-7
V: TRBV6-5
D: -
size: -
CDR3: CASSYRQASACEQYF
DNA: TGTGCCAGCAGTTACCGACAGGCCAGCGCCTGCGAGCAGTACTTC

J: TRBJ2-7
V: TRBV20-1
D: TRBD2
size: many
CDR3: CSAPSWREGLYEQYF
DNA: TGCAGTGCCCCTTCTTGGCGGGAGGGCCTCTACGAGCAGTACTTC

J: TRBJ2-2
V: TRBV19
D: -
size: many
CDR3: CASTRDRLAGELFF
DNA: TGTGCCAGTACGCGAGACAGGCTGGCCGGGGAGCTGTTTTTT

J: TRBJ1-2
V: TRBV7-8
D: TRBD1
size: -
CDR3: CASSPGTGASYGYTF
DNA: TGTGCCAGCAGCCCCGGGACAGGGGCGAGCTATGGCTACACCTTC

J: TRBJ1-4
V: TRBV4-1
D: TRBD1
size: -
CDR3: CASSRGTANEKLFF
DNA: TGCGCCAGCAGCCGAGGGACAGCTAATGAAAAACTGTTTTTT

J: TRBJ1-1
V: TRBV7-2
D: TRBD1
size: many
CDR3: CASRIGQGNTEAFF
DNA: TGTGCCAGCAGGATTGGACAGGGGAACACTGAAGCTTTCTTT

J: TRBJ2-7
V: TRBV20-1
D: -
size: many
CDR3: CSAREAVRGAYEQYF
DNA: TGCAGTGCTAGAGAGGCTGTCAGGGGGGCCTACGAGCAGTACTTC

J: TRBJ1-1
V: TRBV6-6
D: -
size: many
CDR3: CASSYLQIGMNTEAFF
DNA: TGTGCCAGCAGTTACCTGCAGATCGGCATGAACACTGAAGCTTTCTTT

J: TRBJ2-1
V: TRBV2
D: -
size: -
CDR3: CASSERQTGLNQQFF
DNA: TGTGCCAGCAGTGAAAGGCAGACAGGCCTCAATCAGCAGTTCTTC

J: TRBJ2-1
V: TRBV10-1
D: TRBD2
size: many
CDR3: CASSGSGTSGTRNEQSF
DNA: TGCGCCAGCAGTGGATCCGGGACTAGCGGGACTAGGAATGAGCAGTCCTTC

J: TRBJ2-7
V: TRBV4-3
D: -
size: many
CDR3: CASSQVADLEGEQYF
DNA: TGCGCCAGCAGCCAAGTGGCTGACCTAGAGGGCGAGCAGTACTTC

J: TRBJ2-1
V: TRBV20-1
D: -
size: many
CDR3: CSLPGVGLNEQFF
DNA: TGCAGCCTACCAGGGGTCGGGCTCAATGAGCAGTTCTTC